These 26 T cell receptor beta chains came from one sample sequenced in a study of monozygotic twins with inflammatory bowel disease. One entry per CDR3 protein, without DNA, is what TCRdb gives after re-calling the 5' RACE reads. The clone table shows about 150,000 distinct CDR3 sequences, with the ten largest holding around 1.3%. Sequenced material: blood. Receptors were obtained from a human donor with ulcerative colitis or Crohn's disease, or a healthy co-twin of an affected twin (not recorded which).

CDR3 sequence reads: CASSPRDRVQETQYF. The V and J genes are TRBV27 and TRBJ2-5; TCRdb outputs TRBD1, but without DNA this stays unchecked. The CDR3 contains 15 residues. Per germline, CDR1 MNHEY and CDR2 SMNVEV (reference sequence).

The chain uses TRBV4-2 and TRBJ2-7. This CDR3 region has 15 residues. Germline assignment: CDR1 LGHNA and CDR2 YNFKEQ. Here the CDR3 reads CASNQRTESSYEQYF.

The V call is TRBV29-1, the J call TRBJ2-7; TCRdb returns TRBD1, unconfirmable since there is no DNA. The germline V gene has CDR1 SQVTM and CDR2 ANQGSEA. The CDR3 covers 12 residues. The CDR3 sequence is CSVGRDTYEQYF.

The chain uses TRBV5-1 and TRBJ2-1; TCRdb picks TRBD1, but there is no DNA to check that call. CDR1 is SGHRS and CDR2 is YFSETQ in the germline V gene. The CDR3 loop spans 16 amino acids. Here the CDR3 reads CASSLLQGAFYNEQFF. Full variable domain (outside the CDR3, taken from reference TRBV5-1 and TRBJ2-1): KAGVTQTPRYLIKTRGQQVTLSCSPISGHRSVSWYQQTPGQGLQFLFEYFSETQRNKGNFPGRFSGRQFSNSRSEMNVSTLELGDSALYLCASSLLQGAFYNEQFFGPGTRLTVL.

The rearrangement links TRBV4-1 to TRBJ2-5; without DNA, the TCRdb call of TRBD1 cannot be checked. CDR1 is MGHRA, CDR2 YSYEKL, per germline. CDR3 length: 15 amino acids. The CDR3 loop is CASSQPDRIQETQYF.

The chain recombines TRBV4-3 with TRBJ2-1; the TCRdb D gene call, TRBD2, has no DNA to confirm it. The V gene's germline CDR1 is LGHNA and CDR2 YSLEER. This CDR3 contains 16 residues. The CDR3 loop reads CASSQEWLAGSHEQFF.

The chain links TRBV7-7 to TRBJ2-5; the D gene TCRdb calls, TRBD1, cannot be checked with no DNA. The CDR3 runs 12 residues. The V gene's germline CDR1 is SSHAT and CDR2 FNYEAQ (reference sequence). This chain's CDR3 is CASSLLGAAQYF.

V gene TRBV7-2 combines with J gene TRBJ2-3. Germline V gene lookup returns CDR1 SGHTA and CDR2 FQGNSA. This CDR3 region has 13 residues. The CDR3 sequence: CASRPLIADTQYF. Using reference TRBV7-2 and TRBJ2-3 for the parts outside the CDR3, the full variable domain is GAGVSQSPSNKVTEKGKDVELRCDPISGHTALYWYRQSLGQGLEFLIYFQGNSAPDKSGLPSDRFSAERTGGSVSTLTIQRTQQEDSAVYLCASRPLIADTQYFGPGTRLTVL.

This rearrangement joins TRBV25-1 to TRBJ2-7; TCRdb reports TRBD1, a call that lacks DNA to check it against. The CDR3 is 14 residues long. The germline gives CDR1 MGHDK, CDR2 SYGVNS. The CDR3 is CASSEGPPSYEQYF.

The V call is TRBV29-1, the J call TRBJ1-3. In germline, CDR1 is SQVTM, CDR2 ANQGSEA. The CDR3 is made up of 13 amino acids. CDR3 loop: CSVGQSSGNTIYF.

CDR3 region: CASSYLGESSGNTIYF. This rearrangement joins TRBV6-5 to TRBJ1-3; no DNA is available, so the TRBD1 call from TCRdb remains unchecked. CDR3 length: 16 residues. Germline V CDR1 and CDR2: MNHEY, SVGAGI.

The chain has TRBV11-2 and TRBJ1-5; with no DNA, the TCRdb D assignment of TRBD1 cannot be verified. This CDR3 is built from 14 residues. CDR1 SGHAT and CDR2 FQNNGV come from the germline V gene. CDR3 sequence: CASSHDRGNQPQHF.

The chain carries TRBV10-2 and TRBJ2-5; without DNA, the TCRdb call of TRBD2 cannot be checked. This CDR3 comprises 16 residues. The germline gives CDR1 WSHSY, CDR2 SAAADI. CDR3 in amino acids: CASSDSLAGFGETQYF.

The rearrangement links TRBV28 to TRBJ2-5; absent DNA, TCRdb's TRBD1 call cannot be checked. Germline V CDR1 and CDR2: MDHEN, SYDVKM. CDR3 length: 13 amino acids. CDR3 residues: CASSSRGPETQYF. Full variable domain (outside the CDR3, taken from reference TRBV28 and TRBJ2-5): DVKVTQSSRYLVKRTGEKVFLECVQDMDHENMFWYRQDPGLGLRLIYFSYDVKMKEKGDIPEGYSVSREKKERFSLILESASTNQTSMYLCASSSRGPETQYFGPGTRLLVL.

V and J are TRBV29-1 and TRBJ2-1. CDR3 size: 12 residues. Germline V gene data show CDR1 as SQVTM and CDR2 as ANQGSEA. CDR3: CSVHTVWNEQFF.

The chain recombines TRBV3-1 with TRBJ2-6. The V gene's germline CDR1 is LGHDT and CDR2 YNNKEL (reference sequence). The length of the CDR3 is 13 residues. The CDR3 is CASRRTGANVLTF.

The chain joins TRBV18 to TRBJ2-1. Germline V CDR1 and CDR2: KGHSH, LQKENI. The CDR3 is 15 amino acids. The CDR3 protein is CASSSTGPLNNEQFF.

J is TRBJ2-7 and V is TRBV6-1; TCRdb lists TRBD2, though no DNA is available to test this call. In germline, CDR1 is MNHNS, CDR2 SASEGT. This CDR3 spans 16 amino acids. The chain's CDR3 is CASSRGLASIPYEQYF.

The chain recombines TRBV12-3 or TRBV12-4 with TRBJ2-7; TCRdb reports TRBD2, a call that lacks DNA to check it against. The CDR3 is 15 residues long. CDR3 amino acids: CASSYGTRDPYEQYF.

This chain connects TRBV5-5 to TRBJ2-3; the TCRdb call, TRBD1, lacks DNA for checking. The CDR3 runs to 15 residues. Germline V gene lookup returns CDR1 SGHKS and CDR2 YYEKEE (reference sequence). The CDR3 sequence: CASSGGQGGTDTQYF.

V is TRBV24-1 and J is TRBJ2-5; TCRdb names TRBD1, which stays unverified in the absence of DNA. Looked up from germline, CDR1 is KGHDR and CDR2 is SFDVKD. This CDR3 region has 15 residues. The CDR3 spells CATSDATGVWETQYF.

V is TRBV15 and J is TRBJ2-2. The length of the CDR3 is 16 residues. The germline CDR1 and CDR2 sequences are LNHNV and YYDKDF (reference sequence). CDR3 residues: CATSRDRAGNTGELFF.

CDR3 protein: CSVPSGGGYEQYF. The chain uses TRBV29-1 and TRBJ2-7; TCRdb's D gene call, TRBD2, goes unchecked for lack of DNA. CDR1 and CDR2 from the germline V gene are SQVTM and ANQGSEA. The CDR3 runs to 13 residues.

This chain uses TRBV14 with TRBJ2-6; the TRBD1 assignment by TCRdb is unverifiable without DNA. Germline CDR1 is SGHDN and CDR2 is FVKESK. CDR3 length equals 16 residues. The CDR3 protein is CASSQDRGAWANVLTF.

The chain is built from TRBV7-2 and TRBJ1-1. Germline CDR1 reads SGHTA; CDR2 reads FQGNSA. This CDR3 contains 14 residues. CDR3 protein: CASSLAQGNTEAFF.

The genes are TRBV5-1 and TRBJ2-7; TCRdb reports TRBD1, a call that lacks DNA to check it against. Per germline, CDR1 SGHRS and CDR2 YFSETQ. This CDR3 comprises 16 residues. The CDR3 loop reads CASSRGPGQKVYEQYF.